What follows are 12 T cell receptor beta chains derived from one specimen sequenced in a study of human T cells and chemical hapten exposure. Noted time point: pre-sensitization, week 0. As for treatment: therapeutic diphenylcyclopropenone sensitization with weekly scalp DPC. TCRdb analysed the RACE reads with MiXCR anew, one entry per CDR3 protein. Of approximately 80,000 distinct CDR3 sequences in the sample, 11% to 15% are singletons; the top ten hold 4.6%. The input for sequencing was whole blood, taken in connection with sensitization to the hapten diphenylcyclopropenone (DPC). These receptors were collected from a woman between 45 and 65 years old with alopecia areata. Some clones in this sample may be carry-over from other donors' samples.

The V call is TRBV30, the J call TRBJ1-1; D unresolved. The CDR3 sequence is 13 residues long. Trimming cost V 0 bases and J 1 base, with 6 bases left between them. CDR1 and CDR2 from the germline V gene are GTSNPN and SVGIG (reference sequence). In DNA, the CDR3 is TGTGCCTGGAGTGTAGCTGGGAACACTGAAGCTTTCTTT. Translation gives CAWSVAGNTEAFF.

This clonotype was detected only a few times. This chain connects TRBV18 to TRBJ1-6; no clear D gene. Germline V gene sequence: CDR1 KGHSH, CDR2 LQKENI. The CDR3 is 14 amino acids. Trimming pared 4 bases from V and 7 bases from J, leaving 11 bases between. CDR3 loop: CASSRSNQNSPLHF. The CDR3 DNA sequence: TGTGCCAGCTCACGTTCCAACCAAAATTCACCCCTCCACTTT.

This clonotype was found a few times. The chain has TRBV7-2 and TRBJ1-1; the D is unclear. V was pared by 2 bases and J by 1 base, with 11 bases between. The CDR3 sequence is 15 residues long. Germline V gives CDR1 SGHTA, CDR2 FQGNSA. The CDR3: CASSLFGSENTEAFF. The CDR3 bases are TGTGCCAGCAGCTTATTCGGGAGTGAGAACACTGAAGCTTTCTTT.

This clonotype was detected only a few times. The chain employs TRBV29-1 and TRBJ2-6; no firm D call. Germline CDR1 SQVTM, CDR2 ANQGSEA. The ends were cut back, 3 bases at V and 2 bases at J, with 14 bases in the middle. This CDR3 is built from 16 residues. As DNA, the CDR3 is TGCAGCGTTGACGCACAGTCCTCCCCTGGGGCCAACGTCCTGACTTTC. This encodes CSVDAQSSPGANVLTF.

The rearrangement joins TRBV5-4 to TRBJ2-1, with 7 bases fitting TRBD2. CDR1 is SGHNT and CDR2 is YYREEE in the germline V gene (reference sequence). V lost 4 bases, J lost 4 bases, and 11 bases stayed unmatched. The CDR3 contains 16 residues. CDR3 loop: CASSTAAGTMYNEQFF. The CDR3 DNA is TGTGCCAGCAGCACCGCCGCCGGGACTATGTACAATGAGCAGTTCTTC.

This clonotype was recorded at least ten times. The chain employs TRBV10-3 and TRBJ2-7; 7 positions agree with TRBD2. With 4 bases clipped from V and 3 bases from J, the junction kept 0 bases outside the gene matches. Germline V gene data show CDR1 as ENHRY and CDR2 as SYGVKD. The CDR3 loop spans 12 amino acids. The CDR3 DNA sequence: TGTGCCATCAGTGGGACTAGCTACGAGCAGTACTTC. Translation gives CAISGTSYEQYF.

This clonotype has a handful of counts. The chain employs TRBV3-1 and TRBJ2-2, with D uncertain. The germline V gene encodes CDR1 LGHDT and CDR2 YNNKEL (reference sequence). CDR3 length: 16 amino acids. V was trimmed by 1 base and J by 4 bases, leaving 13 bases between them. The CDR3 loop is CASSQGSRVGTGELFF. The CDR3 nucleotides read TGTGCCAGCAGCCAAGGGTCAAGGGTAGGCACCGGGGAGCTGTTTTTT.

The chain employs TRBV11-2 and TRBJ2-2; possibly TRBD2 for D (5 bases). CDR1 SGHAT and CDR2 FQNNGV come from the germline V gene. CDR3 length equals 15 residues. V was clipped by 0 bases and J by 3 bases, with 8 bases between them. CDR3 nucleotide sequence: TGTGCCAGCAGCTTAGATTCGAGGGACACCGGGGAGCTGTTTTTT. It yields the protein CASSLDSRDTGELFF.

The V call is TRBV5-1, the J call TRBJ1-5; D remains unclear. Trimming pared 1 base from V and 0 bases from J, leaving 11 bases between. CDR3 length: 16 amino acids. Germline values: CDR1 SGHRS, CDR2 YFSETQ. The CDR3: CASSLHGIDSNQPQHF. CDR3 bases: TGCGCCAGCAGCTTGCACGGAATTGATAGCAATCAGCCCCAGCATTTT.

This clonotype was detected a few times. The chain joins TRBV10-3 to TRBJ2-7; D possibly corresponds to TRBD1 (5 bases). Trimming cost V 0 bases and J 1 base, with 10 bases left between them. This CDR3 has 15 residues. Per the germline V gene, CDR1 is ENHRY and CDR2 is SYGVKD. The CDR3 DNA is TGTGCCATCAGTGAGTCGTTGCAGGGTTCCTACGAGCAGTACTTC. This codes for CAISESLQGSYEQYF.

This chain uses TRBV29-1 with TRBJ2-1, with D possibly TRBD2 on 6 matching bases. The V end was cut by 1 base, the J end by 8 bases, with 9 bases between. The CDR3 runs to 12 residues. CDR1 and CDR2 from the germline V gene are SQVTM and ANQGSEA. The CDR3 region is CSVEVGDYEQFF. The CDR3 coding sequence is TGCAGCGTTGAAGTTGGGGACTATGAGCAGTTCTTC.

This clonotype has a handful of counts. The chain combines TRBV6-1 with TRBJ2-2; TRBD2 is a possible D gene (5 bases). The germline V gene encodes CDR1 MNHNS and CDR2 SASEGT. V shed 2 bases and J shed 1 base, with 8 bases lying between them. The CDR3 is 15 residues long. The CDR3 sequence: CASSELGGNTGELFF. The CDR3 nucleotides read TGTGCCAGCAGTGAACTCGGAGGGAACACCGGGGAGCTGTTTTTT.